This T cell receptor beta chain comes out of a study of blood T cell repertoires in COVID-19. Overall study: Whether acute or convalescent, the COVID-19 samples came from the United States, Italy and Spain. Sources were T cells, B-cell-depleted T cells, or PBMCs; the material itself was cDNA or gDNA.

V lost 4 bases and J lost 5; bases outside the gene matches: 6. There are 15 residues in the CDR3. Germline V gene lookup returns CDR1 SGHRS and CDR2 YFSETQ. TCRdb's table, derived via immunoSEQ multiplex PCR, lists solely in-frame clones and lacks some. The table lists 16,000 or so clones, 70% to 90% of them singletons, with approximately 10% in the top ten. The TCR originated in an elderly man with acute or convalescent COVID-19. The sample was peripheral blood. The rearrangement uses TRBV5-1 and TRBJ2-5; 12 nucleotides match TRBD1. CDR3 in amino acids: CASSTGQGARETQYF. Written as DNA, the CDR3 is TGCGCCAGCAGCACGGGACAGGGGGCCAGGGAGACCCAGTACTTC. Based on the CDR3 plus reference TRBV5-1 and TRBJ2-5, the full variable domain is KAGVTQTPRYLIKTRGQQVTLSCSPISGHRSVSWYQQTPGQGLQFLFEYFSETQRNKGNFPGRFSGRQFSNSRSEMNVSTLELGDSALYLCASSTGQGARETQYFGPGTRLLVL.